The 26 T cell receptor beta chains given below trace back to one sample, sequenced in a study of Ad26.COV2.S vaccination and SARS-CoV-2 variants. Data came from immunoSEQ multiplex PCR; TCRdb stores just in-frame clones and leaves some out. The sample has roughly 410,000 clones, roughly 85% seen once. Treatment indicated: about 20 received Ad26.COV2.S at low or high dose, single or two shots; five or six received placebo; per-sample allocation not given. Repertoires come from day 63 after the first vaccine or placebo injection. Material: peripheral blood, obtained in a trial of Ad26.COV2.S vaccine versus placebo. The receptors were gathered from a person between 18 and 60 years old who received the Ad26.COV2.S COVID-19 vaccine or a placebo.

The chain employs TRBV5-1 and TRBJ2-7; D is possibly TRBD1 (5 bases). Germline CDR1 and CDR2: SGHRS and YFSETQ. CDR3 length: 14 amino acids. Trimming pared 4 bases from V and 5 bases from J, leaving 16 bases between. The CDR3 sequence: CASSPPWGVHEQYF. CDR3 coding DNA: TGCGCCAGCAGCCCCCCGTGGGGCGTCCACGAGCAGTACTTC.

In this sample, this clone turned up a few times. The CDR3 is CASSAQQGNTEAFF. CDR3 nucleotide sequence: TGTGCCAGCAGCGCCCAACAGGGGAACACTGAAGCTTTCTTT. The genes are TRBV11-3 and TRBJ1-1; a weak D match, TRBD1 (6 bases). Trimming shortened V by 5 bases and J by 1 base, and 11 bases separated the two germline ends. Looked up from germline, CDR1 is SGHNT and CDR2 is YENEEA. The CDR3 is 14 amino acids. Full variable domain (rest looked up from reference TRBV11-3 and TRBJ1-1): EAGVVQSPRYKIIEKKQPVAFWCNPISGHNTLYWYLQNLGQGPELLIRYENEEAVDDSQLPKDRFSAERLKGVDSTLKIQPAELGDSAVYLCASSAQQGNTEAFFGQGTRLTVV.

This clone was observed a few times. CDR3 sequence reads: CSVDATGSNTGELFF. In nucleotides, the CDR3 is TGCAGCGTTGATGCGACAGGGTCCAACACCGGGGAGCTGTTTTTT. V gene TRBV29-1 combines with J gene TRBJ2-2, with TRBD1 matching over 7 bases. This CDR3 has 15 amino acids. J gave up 2 bases and V 3 bases, and 6 bases lay outside the gene matches. Germline CDR1 is SQVTM and CDR2 is ANQGSEA.

This chain uses TRBV5-1 with TRBJ1-5, with 9 nucleotides matching TRBD1. The CDR3 loop spans 13 amino acids. V was clipped by 0 bases and J by 9 bases; unmatched bases: 1. CDR1 and CDR2 (germline): SGHRS, YFSETQ. CDR3 in amino acids: CASSLEGQGPQHF. The CDR3 coding sequence is TGCGCCAGCAGCTTGGAGGGACAGGGGCCCCAGCATTTT.

The rearrangement uses TRBV18 and TRBJ2-7; 10 positions agree with TRBD1. This CDR3 region has 13 residues. CDR1 and CDR2 (germline): KGHSH, LQKENI. Trimming at V came to 6 bases and at J to 7 bases, leaving 6 bases not matched to a gene. The CDR3 loop is CASSRDRGEEQYF. Here the CDR3 DNA reads TGTGCCAGCTCTAGGGACAGGGGTGAAGAGCAGTACTTC.

This clone has only one observation. The chain has TRBV5-1 and TRBJ1-4, with D hard to call. The length of the CDR3 is 14 residues. Germline V CDR1 and CDR2: SGHRS, YFSETQ. The ends were cut back, 5 bases at V and 0 bases at J, with 8 bases in the middle. The DNA for the CDR3 is TGCGCCAGCAGGCCTGGGTCAACTAATGAAAAACTGTTTTTT. Translated, it gives CASRPGSTNEKLFF.

The genes are TRBV19 and TRBJ1-1; no definite D call. This CDR3 is built from 13 residues. Trimming cost V 1 base and J 1 base, with 4 bases left between them. Germline V gene lookup returns CDR1 LNHDA and CDR2 SQIVND (reference sequence). As DNA, the CDR3 is TGTGCCAGTAGTATAGTCACGAACACTGAAGCTTTCTTT. Amino acid sequence: CASSIVTNTEAFF.

The chain links TRBV4-1 to TRBJ1-3, with D unclear. Per the germline V gene, CDR1 is MGHRA and CDR2 is YSYEKL. Trimming took off 0 bases at V and 0 bases at J, with 6 bases between the two ends. The CDR3 sequence is 15 residues long. For the CDR3, the DNA is TGCGCCAGCAGCCAAGAGGCCCACTCTGGAAACACCATATATTTT. It is translated as CASSQEAHSGNTIYF.

This chain links TRBV11-2 with TRBJ1-2; no clear D. The CDR3 runs to 15 residues. Trimming took off 5 bases at V and 3 bases at J, with 16 bases between the two ends. Germline lookup yields CDR1 SGHAT and CDR2 FQNNGV. The CDR3 reads CASSPEVGLYYGYTF. The CDR3 DNA reads as TGTGCCAGCAGCCCAGAGGTCGGCTTGTACTATGGCTACACCTTC.

The CDR3, as DNA: TGTGCCAGCAGCTTAGCGGGGAGCTCCTACAATGAGCAGTTCTTC. Protein product: CASSLAGSSYNEQFF. V usage is TRBV7-3 and J usage is TRBJ2-1; D might be TRBD2 (6 bases). V lost 2 bases and J lost 0, with 8 bases in between. The CDR3 spans 15 residues. Germline V lookup: CDR1 SGHTA, CDR2 FQGTGA.

This clone was recorded a few times. The chain is built from TRBV29-1 and TRBJ1-2; perhaps TRBD1 as D (5 bases). Germline loops: CDR1 SQVTM, CDR2 ANQGSEA. The CDR3 is made up of 12 amino acids. V was clipped by 6 bases and J by 1 base, with 9 bases between them. The CDR3 bases are TGCAGCGTCTCGACAGATAACTATGGCTACACCTTC. This gives the protein CSVSTDNYGYTF.

The chain is built from TRBV18 and TRBJ1-5; 8 bases match TRBD1. This CDR3 has 14 residues. The germline CDR1 and CDR2 sequences are KGHSH and LQKENI. The V segment lost 4 bases and the J segment 4 bases; nucleotides outside the gene matches: 3. CDR3 coding DNA: TGTGCCAGCTCACAGACAGGGGATAATCAGCCCCAGCATTTT. Translation gives CASSQTGDNQPQHF.

The chain links TRBV5-4 to TRBJ2-5, with D perhaps TRBD2 (6 bases). Trimming shortened V by 10 bases and J by 5 bases, and 18 bases separated the two germline ends. Germline CDR1 reads SGHNT; CDR2 reads YYREEE (reference sequence). This CDR3 spans 13 amino acids. In DNA, the CDR3 is TGTGCCGCTGGCCCCCGGGAGAGCGAGACCCAGTACTTC. Amino acids: CAAGPRESETQYF.

The chain employs TRBV28 and TRBJ2-1; weak D call: TRBD1 (5 bases). V lost 5 bases to trimming and J lost 4 bases, with 18 bases between them. Germline values: CDR1 MDHEN, CDR2 SYDVKM. CDR3 length: 16 amino acids. The CDR3 DNA sequence: TGTGCCAGCAGTCGACGAGGCAGGGCCCAATACAATGAGCAGTTCTTC. Residues: CASSRRGRAQYNEQFF.

CDR3 loop: CASSSGGASYGYTF. Here the CDR3 DNA reads TGTGCCAGCAGCTCAGGGGGCGCAAGCTATGGCTACACCTTC. The rearrangement joins TRBV7-2 to TRBJ1-2; TRBD1 aligns across 8 bases. Germline CDR1 and CDR2: SGHTA and FQGNSA. Trimming removed 4 bases from V and 4 bases from J; junction bases left unmatched: 5. This CDR3 has 14 residues.

The gene calls are TRBV3-1 (or the pseudogene TRBV3-2) and TRBJ2-7; D ambiguous. Trimming cost V 2 bases and J 7 bases, with 21 bases left between them. There are 16 residues in the CDR3. Germline loops: CDR1 LGHDT, CDR2 YNNKEL (reference sequence). CDR3 sequence reads: CASSQKWRPQIGEQYF. Here the CDR3 DNA reads TGTGCCAGCAGCCAAAAATGGAGACCCCAAATCGGGGAGCAGTACTTC.

This clone was seen a few times. J is TRBJ2-5 and V is TRBV2; 11 nucleotides align to TRBD2. The junction had 7 bases not matched to a gene; V was cut back by 5 bases and J by 5 bases. Germline CDR1 and CDR2: SNHLY and FYNNEI. This CDR3 comprises 15 residues. In DNA form, the CDR3 reads TGTGCCAGCAGTAGACTAGCGGGGAGGGGCGAGACCCAGTACTTC. It is translated as CASSRLAGRGETQYF.

The J gene is TRBJ2-7, the V gene TRBV5-8; 9 bases align to TRBD1. CDR3 length equals 14 residues. Germline assignment: CDR1 SGHTS and CDR2 YDEGEE. V lost 5 bases to trimming and J lost 5 bases; unmatched junction nucleotides: 8. In DNA form, the CDR3 reads TGTGCCAGCAGGAAACCGGGACAGGGCCACGAGCAGTACTTC. Translation: CASRKPGQGHEQYF.

The chain carries TRBV5-5 and TRBJ2-7; no definite D call. This CDR3 contains 15 residues. V was pared by 0 bases and J by 3 bases, with 13 bases between. Germline loops: CDR1 SGHKS, CDR2 YYEKEE (reference sequence). CDR3 residues: CASSLGPSGGYEQYF. CDR3 coding DNA: TGTGCCAGCAGCTTGGGCCCCTCGGGCGGCTACGAGCAGTACTTC.

This clone was found a few times. This sequence joins TRBV2 and TRBJ2-7; 9 bases are shared with TRBD1. Losses at the gene ends were 5 bases for V and 3 bases for J; bases not matched to a gene: 11. Germline V gene sequence: CDR1 SNHLY, CDR2 FYNNEI. CDR3 size: 16 residues. The CDR3 protein is CASSYRGQAGFYEQYF. The CDR3 region has the DNA TGTGCCAGCAGTTACAGGGGGCAGGCAGGATTCTACGAGCAGTACTTC.

The chain links TRBV27 to TRBJ1-1; D perhaps matches TRBD1 (5 bases). From germline, CDR1 is MNHEY and CDR2 SMNVEV (reference sequence). CDR3 size: 16 residues. Trimming shortened V by 5 bases and J by 0 bases, and 16 bases separated the two germline ends. The CDR3 DNA reads as TGTGCCAGCAGTCAGCGACAGACGGTAATGAACACTGAAGCTTTCTTT. Translation gives CASSQRQTVMNTEAFF.

This rearrangement joins TRBV7-2 to TRBJ1-2; D gene uncertain. In germline, CDR1 is SGHTA, CDR2 FQGNSA. V shed 6 bases and J shed 8 bases, with 13 bases lying between them. This CDR3 has 12 amino acids. The CDR3: CASSLNRGGYTF. The CDR3 DNA reads TGTGCCAGCAGTCTTAATAGAGGAGGCTACACCTTC.

This chain connects TRBV15 to TRBJ1-5, with D perhaps TRBD1 (5 bases). The ends were cut back, 0 bases at V and 9 bases at J, with 15 bases in the middle. The CDR3 runs 15 residues. The germline gives CDR1 LNHNV, CDR2 YYDKDF (reference sequence). Here the CDR3 DNA reads TGTGCCACCAGCAGAGATCGGGGGAGGACTCGGCCCCAGCATTTT. Protein sequence: CATSRDRGRTRPQHF. The full variable domain, completed using reference TRBV15 and TRBJ1-5, is DAMVIQNPRYQVTQFGKPVTLSCSQTLNHNVMYWYQQKSSQAPKLLFHYYDKDFNNEADTPDNFQSRRPNTSFCFLDIRSPGLGDTAMYLCATSRDRGRTRPQHFGDGTRLSIL.

The chain uses TRBV7-2 and TRBJ2-7, with 8 nucleotides matching TRBD1. Unmatched junction bases numbered 9, after V lost 5 bases and J lost 0 bases. Germline-derived CDR1 and CDR2 are SGHTA and FQGNSA. The CDR3 extends over 16 amino acids. As DNA, the CDR3 is TGTGCCAGCAGCCCGTATCGGACAGGGACCTCCTACGAGCAGTACTTC. Translated: CASSPYRTGTSYEQYF.

This chain connects TRBV7-2 to TRBJ1-2; 7 bases fit TRBD1. The CDR3 is 15 amino acids. Per germline, CDR1 SGHTA and CDR2 FQGNSA. With V trimmed by 4 bases and J by 6 bases, 11 bases remained unmatched. CDR3 DNA sequence: TGTGCCAGCAGCTCTAACAGGGGCACAGCAGATGGCTACACCTTC. Amino acid sequence: CASSSNRGTADGYTF. Filled out from reference TRBV7-2 and TRBJ1-2, the complete variable domain reads GAGVSQSPSNKVTEKGKDVELRCDPISGHTALYWYRQSLGQGLEFLIYFQGNSAPDKSGLPSDRFSAERTGGSVSTLTIQRTQQEDSAVYLCASSSNRGTADGYTFGSGTRLTVV.

V usage is TRBV7-3 and J usage is TRBJ2-2; D call uncertain. V was pared by 4 bases and J by 6 bases, with 15 bases between. CDR1 is SGHTA and CDR2 is FQGTGA in the germline V gene. The CDR3 runs 15 residues. The DNA of the CDR3 is TGTGCCAGCAGCTCTCACTCTTACGGGCCCGGGGAGCTGTTTTTT. Its translation is CASSSHSYGPGELFF.